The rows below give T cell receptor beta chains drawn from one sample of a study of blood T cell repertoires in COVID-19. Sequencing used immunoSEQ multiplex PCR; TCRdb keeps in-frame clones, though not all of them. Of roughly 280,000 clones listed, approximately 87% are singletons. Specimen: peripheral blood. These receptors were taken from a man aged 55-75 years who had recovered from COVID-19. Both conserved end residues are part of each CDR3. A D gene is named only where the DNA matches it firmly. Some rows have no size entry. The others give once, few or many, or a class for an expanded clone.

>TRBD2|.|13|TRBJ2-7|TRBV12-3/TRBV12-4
TGTGCCAGCAGCCTAGCGGGAAGCTACGAGCAGTACTTC
CASSLAGSYEQYF
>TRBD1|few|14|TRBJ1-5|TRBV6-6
TGTGCCAGCAGCGGAGGACAGGCGGGTCAGCCCCAGCATTTT
CASSGGQAGQPQHF
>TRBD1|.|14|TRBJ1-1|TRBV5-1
TGCGCCAGCAGCTTGACAGGGGGAAACACTGAAGCTTTCTTT
CASSLTGGNTEAFF
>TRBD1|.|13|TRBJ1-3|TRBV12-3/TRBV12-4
TGTGCCAGCAGTCGGGACAGGGGAAACACCATATATTTT
CASSRDRGNTIYF
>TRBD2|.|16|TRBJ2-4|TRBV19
TGTGCCAGTAGTACGCTAGCGGGAGTTACCAAAAACATTCAGTACTTC
CASSTLAGVTKNIQYF
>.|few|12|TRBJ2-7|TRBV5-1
TGCGCCAGCAGCGAGGCCTTCTACGAGCAGTACTTC
CASSEAFYEQYF
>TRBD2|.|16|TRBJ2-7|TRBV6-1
TGTGCCAGCAGTGAAGCGGTCCTAGCGGACGCCTACGAGCAGTACTTC
CASSEAVLADAYEQYF
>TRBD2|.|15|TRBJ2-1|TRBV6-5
TGTGCCAGCAGCCGGACTAGCGGGGGGTCCAATGAGCAGTTCTTC
CASSRTSGGSNEQFF
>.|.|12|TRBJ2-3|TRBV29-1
TGCAGCGTAGCAAGAGGCACAGATACGCAGTATTTT
CSVARGTDTQYF
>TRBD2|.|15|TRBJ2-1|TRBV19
TGTGCCAGTAGTGGGACTAGCTGGTCTAGCAATGAGCAGTTCTTC
CASSGTSWSSNEQFF
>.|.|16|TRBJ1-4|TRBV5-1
TGCGCCAGCAGCTCGACAGGCATGGTGACTAATGAAAAACTGTTTTTT
CASSSTGMVTNEKLFF
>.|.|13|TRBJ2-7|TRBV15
TGTGCCACCACCTCACTCGACTCCTACGAGCAGTACTTC
CATTSLDSYEQYF
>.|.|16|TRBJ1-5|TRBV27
TGTGCCAGCAGTCCCAAACACGGGACAATTGATCAGCCCCAGCATTTT
CASSPKHGTIDQPQHF
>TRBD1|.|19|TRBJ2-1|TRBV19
TGTGCCAGTACCCCACACCCAGGGGGCGGCGGTGGACTCTACAATGAGCAGTTCTTC
CASTPHPGGGGGLYNEQFF
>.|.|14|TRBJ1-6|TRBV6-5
TGTGCCAGCAGAGAGGGGGGGGAATATTCACCCCTCCACTTT
CASREGGEYSPLHF
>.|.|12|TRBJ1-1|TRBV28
TGTGCCAGCAGCCCAGGGTACACTGAAGCTTTCTTT
CASSPGYTEAFF
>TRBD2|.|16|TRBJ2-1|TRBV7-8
TGTGCCAGTAAACCCGTAGCGGGAGAGGGGATCAATGAGCAGTTCTTC
CASKPVAGEGINEQFF
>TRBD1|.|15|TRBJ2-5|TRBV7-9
TGTGCCAGCAGCCCGGACAGGGGGCTGGGGGAGACCCAGTACTTC
CASSPDRGLGETQYF
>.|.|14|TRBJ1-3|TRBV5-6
TGTGCCAGCAGCTTTTCATTCTCTGGAAACACCATATATTTT
CASSFSFSGNTIYF
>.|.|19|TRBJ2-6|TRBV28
TGTGCCAGCGGAGGGACAGACCAAATAATGTTCTCTGGGGCCAACGTCCTGACTTTC
CASGGTDQIMFSGANVLTF
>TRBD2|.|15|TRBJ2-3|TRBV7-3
TGTGCCAGCAGCCAAGCCGGGACTAGCGCAGATACGCAGTATTTT
CASSQAGTSADTQYF
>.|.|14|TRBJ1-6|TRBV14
TGTGCCAGCAAGCACAGGGCGCCTAATTCACCCCTCCACTTT
CASKHRAPNSPLHF
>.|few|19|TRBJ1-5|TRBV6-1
TGTGCCAGCAGTGAAGGGCTCCGGACAGTTAGGTATAGCAATCAGCCCCAGCATTTT
CASSEGLRTVRYSNQPQHF
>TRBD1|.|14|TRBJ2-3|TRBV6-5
TGTGCCAGCAGTAGACAGGGGAGGACAGATACGCAGTATTTT
CASSRQGRTDTQYF
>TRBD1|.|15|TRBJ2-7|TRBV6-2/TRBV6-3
TGTGCCAGCAGTCAGGGGGACCTGAACTCCTACGAGCAGTACTTC
CASSQGDLNSYEQYF
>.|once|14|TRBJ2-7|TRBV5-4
TGTGCCAGCAGCTTGAAAAAGCAACCCTACGAGCAGTACTTC
CASSLKKQPYEQYF
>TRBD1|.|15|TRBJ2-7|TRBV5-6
TGTGCCAGCAGCTTCTCCGGGACAGGGGCCTACGAGCAGTACTTC
CASSFSGTGAYEQYF
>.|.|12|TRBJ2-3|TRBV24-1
TGTGCCACCAGTGTCAACACAGATACGCAGTATTTT
CATSVNTDTQYF
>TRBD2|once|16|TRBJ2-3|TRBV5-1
TGCGCCAGCAGCTTGCCTAATCGGGGGGGTGCAGATACGCAGTATTTT
CASSLPNRGGADTQYF
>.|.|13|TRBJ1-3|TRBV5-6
TGTGCCAGCAGCTTGGTCGGGGGAAACACCATATATTTT
CASSLVGGNTIYF
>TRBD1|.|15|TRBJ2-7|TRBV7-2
TGTGCCAGCAGCTTGGGACAGGGGTTCTCCTACGAGCAGTACTTC
CASSLGQGFSYEQYF
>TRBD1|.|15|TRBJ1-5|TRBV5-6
TGTGCCAGCAGCTTGTGGGACAGGGTTCGGCAGCCCCAGCATTTT
CASSLWDRVRQPQHF
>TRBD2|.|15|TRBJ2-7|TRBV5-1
TGCGCCAGCAGCTTTAGCGGGGGGGCCTCCTACGAGCAGTACTTC
CASSFSGGASYEQYF
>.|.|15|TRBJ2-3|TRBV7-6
TGTGCCAGCAGCTTCTCCAGCTACGGGGGAGATACGCAGTATTTT
CASSFSSYGGDTQYF
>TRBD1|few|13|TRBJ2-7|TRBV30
TGTGCCTGGAGGAGGGACAGAGACTACGAGCAGTACTTC
CAWRRDRDYEQYF
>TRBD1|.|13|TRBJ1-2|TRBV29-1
TGCAGCGTAAAGACAGGGATCAACTATGGCTACACCTTC
CSVKTGINYGYTF
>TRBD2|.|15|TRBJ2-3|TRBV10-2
TGCGCCAGCAGTGTTACGGGGGGACCCACAGATACGCAGTATTTT
CASSVTGGPTDTQYF
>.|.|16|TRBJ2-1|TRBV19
TGTGCCAGTAGTATAGTCGCGAGGGCCGCGAGGGATGAGCAGTTCTTC
CASSIVARAARDEQFF
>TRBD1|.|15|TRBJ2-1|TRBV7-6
TGTGCCAGCAGCCCCCGACAGGGCCTCTCGAATGAGCAGTTCTTC
CASSPRQGLSNEQFF
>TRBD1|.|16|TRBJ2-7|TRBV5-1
TGCGCCAGCAGCTTCGGGACGACAGGGGGTAACTACGAGCAGTACTTC
CASSFGTTGGNYEQYF
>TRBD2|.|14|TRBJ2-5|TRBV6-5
TGTGCCAGCATGGAACTAGCGGGAGGAGGGACCCAGTACTTC
CASMELAGGGTQYF
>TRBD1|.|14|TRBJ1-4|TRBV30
TGTGCCTGGAGTGGGACAGGGAATAATGAAAAACTGTTTTTT
CAWSGTGNNEKLFF